Presented here are 12 T cell receptor beta chains from one specimen sequenced in a study of tumor and adjacent non-tumor tissue in lung cancer. The template was RNA from unsorted bulk tissue. A modified ARM-PCR protocol with three rounds of nested PCR amplified TCRbeta. TCRdb independently ran MiXCR on the multiplex PCR reads; one entry per CDR3 protein. This sample yields 200,000 to 250,000 distinct CDR3 sequences, of which 71% are seen a single time; roughly 24% belongs to the top ten. The sample consisted of lung tumor tissue. The source is a man aged 55 to 70 with non-small cell lung cancer.

The chain is built from TRBV20-1 and TRBJ1-5, with 9 bases fitting TRBD1. From germline, CDR1 is DFQATT and CDR2 SNEGSKA (reference sequence). V was clipped by 7 bases and J by 2 bases; unmatched bases: 21. This CDR3 has 19 residues. The CDR3 region is CSVLSLTGQGSRGNQPQHF. The CDR3 bases are TGCAGTGTTCTCTCCCTAACGGGACAGGGTTCAAGGGGCAATCAGCCCCAGCATTTT.

The chain uses TRBV11-2 and TRBJ2-5; 8 positions match TRBD2. There are 16 residues in the CDR3. Trimming took 8 bases from V and 5 from J; bases not matched to a gene: 16. Germline CDR1 is SGHAT and CDR2 is FQNNGV. The CDR3 spells CASGSITGGPKETQYF. In DNA, the CDR3 is TGTGCCAGCGGCTCCATAACGGGGGGGCCAAAGGAGACCCAGTACTTC.

As to this clonotype: A much larger clone differs from this one at a single base, so this may be a read error. This sequence joins TRBV7-9 and TRBJ1-2; D may be TRBD1 (6 bases). This CDR3 is built from 13 residues. CDR1 and CDR2 from the germline V gene are SEHNR and FQNEAQ (reference sequence). The CDR3 here is CASSFTGNYSYTF. The CDR3 coding sequence is TGTGCCAGCAGCTTCACAGGGAACTATAGCTACACCTTC.

As concerns this clonotype: One base away lies a much larger clone, so this may be a sequencing read error. V gene TRBV6-2 or TRBV6-3 combines with J gene TRBJ2-5; 7 nucleotides line up with TRBD2. Germline CDR1 is MNHEY and CDR2 is SVGEGT. The CDR3 totals 15 residues. CDR3 coding DNA: TGTGCCAACAGTTACTCGTCGCGGGAGATGGAGACCCAGTACTTC. This encodes CANSYSSREMETQYF.

This rearrangement joins TRBV6-2 or TRBV6-3 to TRBJ2-6; D is undetermined. CDR1 and CDR2 from the germline V gene are MNHEY and SVGEGT. The ends were cut back, 5 bases at V and 0 bases at J, with 8 bases in the middle. CDR3 length: 15 residues. CDR3 residues: CASSRAASGANVLTF. CDR3 nucleotides: TGTGCCAGCAGTCGGGCAGCCTCTGGGGCCAACGTCCTGACTTTC.

In regard to this clonotype: The CDR3 does not close with the conserved phenylalanine or tryptophan, likely indicating a read error. This chain joins TRBV29-1 and TRBJ2-3, with D uncertain. The CDR3 is made up of 16 amino acids. The germline gives CDR1 SQVTM, CDR2 ANQGSEA. With 4 bases removed from V and 2 bases from J, the gap between germline ends came to 19 bases. CDR3 amino acids: CSVGGTASQSTDTQYL. CDR3 coding DNA: TGCAGCGTTGGTGGAACTGCCTCTCAATCCACAGATACGCAGTATCTT.

This clonotype was observed a single time. This chain uses TRBV20-1 with TRBJ2-7; 10 bases align to TRBD2. The V gene end was trimmed by 4 bases and the J gene end by 9 bases; junction bases not matched to a gene: 12. This CDR3 is built from 14 residues. The germline CDR1 and CDR2 sequences are DFQATT and SNEGSKA (reference sequence). CDR3 nucleotide sequence: TGCAGTGCTATTCCGCTAGCGGGAGTGTATGGGCAGTACTTC. Encoded protein: CSAIPLAGVYGQYF.

As regards this clonotype: No conserved phenylalanine or tryptophan is present at the end of the CDR3, so a read error is the likely explanation. The chain combines TRBV20-1 with TRBJ2-1; 10 bases fit TRBD2. CDR3 length equals 15 residues. CDR1 and CDR2 (germline): DFQATT, SNEGSKA (reference sequence). With 5 bases clipped from V and 7 bases from J, the junction kept 11 bases outside the gene matches. The CDR3 is CSADSAGGSCNEQFL. CDR3 nucleotides: TGCAGTGCTGACTCAGCGGGGGGGTCGTGTAATGAGCAGTTCTTG.

For this clonotype: Just one base apart from a much larger clone, this may be a read error. The chain uses TRBV28 and TRBJ1-5, with 10 nucleotides matching TRBD1. Germline V CDR1 and CDR2: MDHEN, SYDVKM. CDR3 length: 16 residues. The CDR3: CASSSWTGGYNQHQHF. The CDR3 nucleotides are TGTGCCAGCAGTTCGTGGACAGGGGGTTACAATCAGCACCAGCATTTT.

This chain joins TRBV20-1 and TRBJ2-7; D may be TRBD2 (6 bases). Germline-derived CDR1 and CDR2 are DFQATT and SNEGSKA (reference sequence). CDR3 size: 12 residues. V was trimmed by 8 bases and J by 5 bases, leaving 16 bases between them. The CDR3 DNA reads TGCAGTTCTACGGGGGAAGGGGACGAGCAGTACTTC. This gives the protein CSSTGEGDEQYF.

In the case of this clonotype: The conserved phenylalanine or tryptophan is not found at the CDR3 terminus, so this likely reflects a read error. The genes are TRBV4-1 and TRBJ2-7; 8 bases map to TRBD2. Germline V CDR1 and CDR2: MGHRA, YSYEKL. The CDR3 is made up of 15 amino acids. The CDR3 reads CASLDSREGSYEQYL. The CDR3 DNA sequence: TGCGCCAGCCTGGACAGCCGGGAGGGCTCCTATGAGCAGTACTTA.

The chain links TRBV20-1 to TRBJ1-2; D call uncertain. The CDR3 has 11 residues. Deletions cut 3 bases from V and 6 bases from J, with 8 bases between. The germline V gene encodes CDR1 DFQATT and CDR2 SNEGSKA (reference sequence). The CDR3 DNA reads as TGCAGTGCTAGCCGGGAGGATGGCTACACCTTC. Its protein product is CSASREDGYTF.